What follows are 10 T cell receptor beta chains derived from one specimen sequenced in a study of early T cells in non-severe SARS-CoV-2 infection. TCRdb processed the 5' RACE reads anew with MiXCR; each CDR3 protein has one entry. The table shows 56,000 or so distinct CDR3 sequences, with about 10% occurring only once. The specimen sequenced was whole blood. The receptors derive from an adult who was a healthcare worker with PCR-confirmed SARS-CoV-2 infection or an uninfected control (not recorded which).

CDR3 nucleotides: TGCGCCAGCAGCCAGGGGACAGTCGAAGAGACCCAGTACTTC. Amino acids: CASSQGTVEETQYF. This chain links TRBV4-3 with TRBJ2-5, with 7 positions matching TRBD1. The CDR3 runs 14 residues. With V trimmed by 3 bases and J by 3 bases, 4 bases remained unmatched. Germline assignment: CDR1 LGHNA and CDR2 YSLEER.

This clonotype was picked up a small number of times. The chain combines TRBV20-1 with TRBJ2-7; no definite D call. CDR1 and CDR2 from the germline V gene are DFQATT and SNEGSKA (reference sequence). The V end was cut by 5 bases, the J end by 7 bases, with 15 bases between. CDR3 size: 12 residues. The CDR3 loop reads CSASRENGEQYF. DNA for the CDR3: TGCAGTGCTTCACGCGAGAATGGGGAGCAGTACTTC.

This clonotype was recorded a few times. The CDR3 here is CASSQGDLATDTQYF. The CDR3 DNA follows: TGTGCCAGCAGCCAAGGGGACTTAGCCACAGATACGCAGTATTTT. The rearrangement joins TRBV4-2 to TRBJ2-3; TRBD2 is a possible D gene (6 bases). The CDR3 extends over 15 amino acids. Germline V CDR1 and CDR2: LGHNA, YNFKEQ. V was cut by 1 base and J by 2 bases, with 10 bases left in between.

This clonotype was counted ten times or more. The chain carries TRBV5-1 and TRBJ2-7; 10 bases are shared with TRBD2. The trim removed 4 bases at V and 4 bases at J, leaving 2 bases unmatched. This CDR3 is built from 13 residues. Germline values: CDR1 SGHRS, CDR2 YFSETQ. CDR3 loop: CASSTTSGYEQYF. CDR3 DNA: TGCGCCAGCAGCACGACTAGCGGGTACGAGCAGTACTTC.

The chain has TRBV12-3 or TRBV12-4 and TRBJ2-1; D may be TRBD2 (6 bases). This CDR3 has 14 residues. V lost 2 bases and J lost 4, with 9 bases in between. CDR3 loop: CASSLTSPYNEQFF. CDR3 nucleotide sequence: TGTGCCAGCAGTTTAACTAGCCCTTACAATGAGCAGTTCTTC.

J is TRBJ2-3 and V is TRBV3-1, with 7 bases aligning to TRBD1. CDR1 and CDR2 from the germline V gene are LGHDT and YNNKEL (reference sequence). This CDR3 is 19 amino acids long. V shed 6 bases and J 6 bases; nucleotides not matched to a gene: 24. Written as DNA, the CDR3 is TGTGCCAGCAGTCCCCAGGACAGGCGTTTTCAGAGGAAGTCCGATACGCAGTATTTT. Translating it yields CASSPQDRRFQRKSDTQYF.

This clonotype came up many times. The DNA for the CDR3 is TGTGCCAGCAGTTTATCGTACGGAGCCAAAAACATTCAGTACTTC. It encodes CASSLSYGAKNIQYF. V gene TRBV27 combines with J gene TRBJ2-4; no clear D gene. The V and J ends lost 0 bases and 0 bases respectively, with 6 bases between them. The CDR3 covers 15 residues. The germline V gene has CDR1 MNHEY and CDR2 SMNVEV (reference sequence).

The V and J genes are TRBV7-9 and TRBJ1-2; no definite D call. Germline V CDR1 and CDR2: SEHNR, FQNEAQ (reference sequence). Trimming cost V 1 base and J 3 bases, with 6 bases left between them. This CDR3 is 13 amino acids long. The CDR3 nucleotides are TGTGCCAGCAGCTTAGGGGTTGACTATGGCTACACCTTC. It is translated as CASSLGVDYGYTF.

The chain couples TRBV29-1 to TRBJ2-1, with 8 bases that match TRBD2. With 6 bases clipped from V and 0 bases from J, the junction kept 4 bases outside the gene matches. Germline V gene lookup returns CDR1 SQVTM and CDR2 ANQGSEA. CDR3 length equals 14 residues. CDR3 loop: CSVAGTSSYNEQFF. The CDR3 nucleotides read TGCAGCGTAGCCGGGACTAGCTCCTACAATGAGCAGTTCTTC.

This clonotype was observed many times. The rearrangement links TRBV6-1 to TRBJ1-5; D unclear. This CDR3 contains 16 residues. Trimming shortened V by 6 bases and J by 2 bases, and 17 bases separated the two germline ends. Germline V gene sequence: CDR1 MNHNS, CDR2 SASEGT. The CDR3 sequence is CASRINLYEGNQPQHF. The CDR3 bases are TGTGCCAGCAGAATCAACCTCTACGAAGGCAATCAGCCCCAGCATTTT.